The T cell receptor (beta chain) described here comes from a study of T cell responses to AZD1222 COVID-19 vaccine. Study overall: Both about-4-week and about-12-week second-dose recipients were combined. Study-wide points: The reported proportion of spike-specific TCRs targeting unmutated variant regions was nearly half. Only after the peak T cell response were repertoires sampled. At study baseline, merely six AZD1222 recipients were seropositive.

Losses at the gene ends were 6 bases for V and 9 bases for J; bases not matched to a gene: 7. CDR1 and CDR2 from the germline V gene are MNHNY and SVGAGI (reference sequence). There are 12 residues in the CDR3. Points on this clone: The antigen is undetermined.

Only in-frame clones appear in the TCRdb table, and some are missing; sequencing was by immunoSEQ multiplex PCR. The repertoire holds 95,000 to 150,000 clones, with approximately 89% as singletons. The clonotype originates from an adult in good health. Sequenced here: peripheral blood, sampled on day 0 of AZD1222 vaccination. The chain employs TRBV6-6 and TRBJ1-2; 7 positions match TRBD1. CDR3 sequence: CASSSGTDRYTF. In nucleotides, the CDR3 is TGTGCCAGCAGCTCCGGGACAGATCGCTACACCTTC.